The present TCR beta chain was sequenced within a study of neurological immune-mediated disorders. This clonotype was detected many times. Germline values: CDR1 DFQATT, CDR2 SNEGSKA (reference sequence). The length of the CDR3 is 14 residues. V lost 5 bases and J lost 3; bases outside the gene matches: 9. Every sequencing run drew on 15-18 subjects and yielded over 190 million TCR-beta sequences. MiXCR, applied by TCRdb to the 5' RACE reads, yields one record per CDR3 protein. The sample holds roughly 100,000 distinct CDR3 sequences; 3% to 4% are singletons and the top ten take around 2.7%. The source material was PBMCs. The chain recombines TRBV20-1 with TRBJ2-7, with 8 bases aligning to TRBD2. This receptor was identified in a woman aged 50 to 65 with multiple sclerosis. The CDR3 spells CSARRGAGIYEQYF. As DNA, the CDR3 is TGCAGTGCTCGGCGGGGGGCGGGGATCTACGAGCAGTACTTC.